This T cell receptor (beta chain) appears in the sequencing data of a study of blood T cell repertoires in COVID-19. Study-level information: Spain, Italy and the United States supplied samples that represented acute and convalescent COVID-19. T cells, B-cell-depleted T cells, or PBMCs provided the cDNA or gDNA that served as material.

Authors' analysis steps: How many nucleated cells were present was estimated from reference gene primer amplification. Repertoires were generated with immunoSEQ multiplex PCR, while TCRdb's copy carries only in-frame clones and drops some. V, J and clone size are those of that table, while D and trimming were read from the DNA. The sample has roughly 36,000 clones, about nine tenths seen once; the top ten hold less than 25%. V gave up 1 base and J gave up 7 bases, with 17 bases separating them. Germline-derived CDR1 and CDR2 are MGHRA and YSYEKL. The CDR3 runs 16 residues. What was sequenced was peripheral blood. The chain couples TRBV4-1 to TRBJ2-1, with D maybe TRBD1 (7 bases). The sequence was collected from a man in his fifties or sixties with active or convalescent COVID-19. CDR3 sequence reads: CASSQVGGGAWNEQFF. The CDR3 DNA is TGCGCCAGCAGCCAAGTCGGAGGGGGCGCGTGGAATGAGCAGTTCTTC.